The source of this TCR beta chain is a study of cytomegalovirus exposure and HLA in healthy donors. On this clone itself: As yet, its antigen is unknown.

60 Vbeta and 13 Jbeta primers were used in PCR. Clones were read by immunoSEQ multiplex PCR, and TCRdb kept only the in-frame ones, dropping some. This repertoire shows about 93,000 clones, 78% found once; its top ten account for 3% to 4%. Whole-study results and caveats: Analysis performed later showed TCR beta chains linked to HLA being more clonally expanded than equally common others. Later analysis placed DRB1 highest and HLA-C lowest in TCR association rates, which differed by HLA locus. Rare TCR sequences predominated, though certain public TCRs were found in many donors. Association of a missense DCLRE1C variant with TCR beta V- and J-gene trimming was reported in a later analysis.

The clonotype comes from a middle-aged woman in good health and CMV-seronegative. The source material was PBMCs.

CDR3 loop: CATSRLMVEGNSGNTIYF. The CDR3 nucleotides are TGTGCCACCAGCAGACTAATGGTGGAGGGCAACTCTGGAAACACCATATATTTT. The chain carries TRBV15 and TRBJ1-3, with unresolved D. Trimming took off 2 bases at V and 0 bases at J, with 17 bases between the two ends. Germline-derived CDR1 and CDR2 are LNHNV and YYDKDF (reference sequence). The CDR3 sequence is 18 residues long.